This T cell receptor (beta chain) was sequenced for a study of blood T cell repertoires in COVID-19 (dated by TCRdb to the early 2020s). For the wider study: The collaborator samples originated in the United States, Italy and Spain and spanned the acute and convalescent phases of COVID-19. The repertoires were made available in a free public database intended to serve as a resource for research on the immune response to SARS-CoV-2. The material from the prospective study consisted of cDNA or gDNA derived from T cells, B-cell-depleted T cells, or PBMCs. HLA class I and class II types, where available, came from metadata supplied by the sample provider rather than from assay-based typing. Samples came from the ongoing ImmuneRACE study (first 160 participants) plus 1,254 subjects from 6 global collaborators. Subjects who had been exposed to COVID-19, were actively infected with it, or had recovered from it provided the deeply sampled blood TCRbeta repertoires that made up the dataset. Sample metadata almost always included a de-identified subject ID, COVID-19 status, age in years and sex. What the authors observed across the whole study: Clinical and demographic metadata were provided uncurated, with the amount varying by source and participant.

The immunoSEQ Assay, a bias-controlled multiplex PCR, was used to amplify TCRbeta CDR3 regions from genomic DNA. On the authors' methods: The number of nucleated cells in each sample was estimated from the amplification of reference gene primers within the assay. To quantify the absolute abundance of each unique TCRbeta CDR3 rearrangement, sequence reads were collapsed and filtered. For each sample, productive Simpson clonality was calculated as the square root of Simpson's diversity index across productive rearrangements. TCRdb retrieved this table from immuneACCESS and kept in-frame rearrangements only. Not all clones are present; in checked studies, unresolved V genes account for under half, and no reason is known for the remainder. V and J calls and clone size are given by that table; D and trimming were obtained from the DNA. The sample table holds 150,000 or so clones, of which about 86% were seen once. About 8% of the sample lies in the top ten.

Collaborating institutions collected whole blood in K2EDTA tubes following their own protocols. Collaborator samples were shipped for TCRbeta analysis as frozen whole blood, isolated PBMCs, or DNA extracted from either sample type. About this clone itself: No antigen is known for it. No clone much larger than this one lies a single base away; base qualities are absent.

The receptor comes from a woman aged 55 to 70 with acute or convalescent COVID-19. The sequenced material came from peripheral blood.

Here the CDR3 is given as CASSLAGAGQFF. The nucleotide sequence reads as follows: TGCGCCAGCAGCTTGGCAGGGGCAGGTCAGTTCTTC. The chain was built from TRBV5-1 and TRBJ2-1; tentative D gene TRBD1, with 6 bases matching. From a lookup of the germline V gene, CDR1 and CDR2 are SGHRS and YFSETQ. CDR3 length: 12 amino acids, cysteine to phenylalanine. Just CDR3 DNA is preserved here, 36 bases in frame from base 1. Trimming costs V 0 bases and J 13 bases, and their ends lie 11 bases apart.